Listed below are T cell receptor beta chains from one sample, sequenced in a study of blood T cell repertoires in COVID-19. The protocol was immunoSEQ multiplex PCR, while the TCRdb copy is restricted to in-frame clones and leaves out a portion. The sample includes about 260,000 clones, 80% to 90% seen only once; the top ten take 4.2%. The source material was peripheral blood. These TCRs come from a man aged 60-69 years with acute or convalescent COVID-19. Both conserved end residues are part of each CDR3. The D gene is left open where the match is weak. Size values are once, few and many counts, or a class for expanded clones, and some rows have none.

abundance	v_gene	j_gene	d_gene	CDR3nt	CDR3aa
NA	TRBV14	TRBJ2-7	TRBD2	TGTGCCAGCAGCCAAGAAGCCGGACTAGCGGGAAGAACCTACGAGCAGTACTTC	CASSQEAGLAGRTYEQYF
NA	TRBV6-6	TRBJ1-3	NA	TGTGCCAGCAGCCTTAAGAGGGTCTCTGGAAACACCATATATTTT	CASSLKRVSGNTIYF
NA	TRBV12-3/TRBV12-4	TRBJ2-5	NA	TGTGCCAGCAGTTCCTCCCGGGGGACCCAGTACTTC	CASSSSRGTQYF
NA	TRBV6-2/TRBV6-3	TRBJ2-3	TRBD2	TGTGCCAGCAGTTACAGTGGGACTAGCGGACAGGTGAACACAGATACGCAGTATTTT	CASSYSGTSGQVNTDTQYF
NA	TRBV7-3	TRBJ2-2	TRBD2	TGTGCCAGCAGCCCCGGGACTAGCGGGAGGGCGACCGGGGAGCTGTTTTTT	CASSPGTSGRATGELFF
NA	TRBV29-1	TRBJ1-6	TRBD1	TGCAGCGTTAAGGACAGGGGAGGGTTCACCCTCCACTTT	CSVKDRGGFTLHF
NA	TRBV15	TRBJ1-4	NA	TGTGCCACCAGCAGCCCTCCGGGGGGAACTCTAACTAATGAAAAACTGTTTTTT	CATSSPPGGTLTNEKLFF
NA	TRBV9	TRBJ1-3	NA	TGTGCCAGCAGCGCTACCCGCGGGGCTGGAAACACCATATATTTT	CASSATRGAGNTIYF
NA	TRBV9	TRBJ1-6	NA	TGTGCCAGCAGCGTAGTGGCAGGGGATTATAATTCACCCCTCCACTTT	CASSVVAGDYNSPLHF
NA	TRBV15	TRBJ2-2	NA	TGTGCCACCAGGAAGGGGGGGATGAACACCGGGGAGCTGTTTTTT	CATRKGGMNTGELFF
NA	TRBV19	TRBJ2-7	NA	TGTGCCAGTAGTATAGTTGGAGACAGTCCTACCTACGAGCAGTACTTC	CASSIVGDSPTYEQYF
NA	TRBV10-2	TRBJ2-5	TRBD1	TGCGCCAGCAGTGATGGGACAGGGGTCGCGACCCAGTACTTC	CASSDGTGVATQYF
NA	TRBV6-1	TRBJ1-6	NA	TGTGCCAGCAGTGAAGCAGCTGGGTCACAGAATTCACCCCTCCACTTT	CASSEAAGSQNSPLHF
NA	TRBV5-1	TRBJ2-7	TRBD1	TGCGCCAGCAGCTTGGTGGCAGGGGGTTACTACGAGCAGTACTTC	CASSLVAGGYYEQYF
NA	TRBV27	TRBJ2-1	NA	TGTGCCGTCTCCCCGGCTAGCTCCTACAATGAGCAGTTCTTC	CAVSPASSYNEQFF
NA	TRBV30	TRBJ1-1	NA	TGTGCCTGGAGTTGGCAAAACACTGAAGCTTTCTTT	CAWSWQNTEAFF
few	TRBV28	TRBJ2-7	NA	TGTGCCAGCAGTCCAGGGACATATAGCGAGCAGTACTTC	CASSPGTYSEQYF
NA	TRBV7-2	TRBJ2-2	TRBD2	TGTGCCAGCAGCTTTTCGACTAGCGGGGTTTACGGGGAGCTGTTTTTT	CASSFSTSGVYGELFF
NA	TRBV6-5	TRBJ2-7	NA	TGTGCCAGCACTCTCCCCCAGGGTGCGGCCGAGCAGTACTTC	CASTLPQGAAEQYF
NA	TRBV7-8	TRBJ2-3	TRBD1	TGTGCCAGCACCCGCAGGGGGTCCTTCACAGATACGCAGTATTTT	CASTRRGSFTDTQYF
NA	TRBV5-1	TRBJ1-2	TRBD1	TGCGCCAGCAGCCTTCGGACAGGGTGGTTAGAGGGCTACACCTTC	CASSLRTGWLEGYTF
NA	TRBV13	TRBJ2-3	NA	TGTGCCAGCCGGCTGACTCCTCGAGATACGCAGTATTTT	CASRLTPRDTQYF
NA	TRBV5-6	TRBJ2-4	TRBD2	TGTGCCAGCAGCCAACTTGCGGGGGGCTTAGCCAAAAACATTCAGTACTTC	CASSQLAGGLAKNIQYF
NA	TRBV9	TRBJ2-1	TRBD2	TGTGCCAGCAGCCCCCGACAGAAAACTAGCGGGAGGGGATACAATGAGCAGTTCTTC	CASSPRQKTSGRGYNEQFF
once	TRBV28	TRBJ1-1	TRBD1	TGTGCCAGCAGTCCCATCGGACAGGAGAAGGTTGAAGCTTTCTTT	CASSPIGQEKVEAFF
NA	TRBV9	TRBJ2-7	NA	TGTGCCAGCAGCTCCCGACCCGGGGGAGGCGAGCAGTACTTC	CASSSRPGGGEQYF
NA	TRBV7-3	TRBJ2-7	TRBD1	TGTGCCAGCAGCCAAGACAGGGTAGGCGAGCAGTACTTC	CASSQDRVGEQYF
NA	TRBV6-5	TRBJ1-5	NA	TGTGCCAGCAGTTACGGGGGGGCGCGGGGGCAGCCCCAGCATTTT	CASSYGGARGQPQHF
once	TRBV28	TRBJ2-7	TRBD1	TGTGCCAGCAGTTTGACAGGGTACGAGCAGTACTTC	CASSLTGYEQYF
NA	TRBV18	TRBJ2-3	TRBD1	TGTGCCAGCTCACCAATAACCCTGAACAGGGGGCGGACAGATACGCAGTATTTT	CASSPITLNRGRTDTQYF
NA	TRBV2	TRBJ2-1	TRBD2	TGTGCCAGCGAGGGTGGGAGGGCCCTGAACAATGAGCAGTTCTTC	CASEGGRALNNEQFF
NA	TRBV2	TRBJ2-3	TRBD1	TGTGCCAGCAAGGACAGGGTATGGGATACGCAGTATTTT	CASKDRVWDTQYF
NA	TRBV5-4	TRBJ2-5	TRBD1	TGTGCCAGCAGCTTGGAGGGGTACAGGGGGCAAGAGACCCAGTACTTC	CASSLEGYRGQETQYF
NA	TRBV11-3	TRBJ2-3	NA	TGTGCCAGCAGCAAGGACCGGGGAGGAGGGGCAGATACGCAGTATTTT	CASSKDRGGGADTQYF
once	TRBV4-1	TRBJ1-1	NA	TGCGCCAGCAGCCAAGGGCCGACAGCAAACACTGAAGCTTTCTTT	CASSQGPTANTEAFF
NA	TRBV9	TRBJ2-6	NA	TGTGCCAGCAGCGCGATGGTAGCTGGGGCCAACGTCCTGACTTTC	CASSAMVAGANVLTF
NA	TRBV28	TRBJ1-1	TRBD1	TGTGCCAGCAGTTTAGGGACAGGCCAGAACACTGAAGCTTTCTTT	CASSLGTGQNTEAFF
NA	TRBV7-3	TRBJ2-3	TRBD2	TGTGCCAGCAGCTTATCAATAGCGGGGGGGCCCGGAGATACGCAGTATTTT	CASSLSIAGGPGDTQYF
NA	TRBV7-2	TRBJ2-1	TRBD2	TGTGCCAGCAGCTTCGGGACTAGCGCCTACAATGAGCAGTTCTTC	CASSFGTSAYNEQFF
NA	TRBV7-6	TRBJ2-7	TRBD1	TGTGCCAGCAGTCACGGGACAGGGAGCTCCTACGAGCAGTACTTC	CASSHGTGSSYEQYF
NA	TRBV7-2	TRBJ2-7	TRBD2	TGTGCCAGCAGCTCACCTTCAGCGGGAAGGAACGAGCAGTACTTC	CASSSPSAGRNEQYF
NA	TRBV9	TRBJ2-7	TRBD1	TGTGCCAGCAGCGTAGCAGGGGGAGTCTACGAGCAGTACTTC	CASSVAGGVYEQYF
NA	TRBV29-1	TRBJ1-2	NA	TGCAGCGCAAGGGAGGATGGCTACACCTTC	CSAREDGYTF
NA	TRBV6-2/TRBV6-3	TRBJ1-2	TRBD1	TGTGCCAGCAGTTACGCCGACAGGGATAACTATGGCTACACCTTC	CASSYADRDNYGYTF
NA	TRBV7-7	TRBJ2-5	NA	TGTGCTAGCAGCCAGACTAGACTAGAGACCCAGTACTTC	CASSQTRLETQYF
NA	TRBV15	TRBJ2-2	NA	TGTGCCACCAGCAGAGATCGGCAGGGGGGAATCTCCGGGGAGCTGTTTTTT	CATSRDRQGGISGELFF
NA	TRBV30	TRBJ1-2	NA	TGTGCCTGGAGTGACTACTATGGCTACACCTTC	CAWSDYYGYTF
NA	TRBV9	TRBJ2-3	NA	TGTGCCAGCAGCGTAGCAGGGCTGACAGATACGCAGTATTTT	CASSVAGLTDTQYF
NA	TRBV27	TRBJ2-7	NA	TGTGCCAGCAGTTTATCGGGGCCTTACGAGCAGTACTTC	CASSLSGPYEQYF
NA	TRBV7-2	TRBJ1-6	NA	TGTGCCAGCAGCTTAGGCAGGGTCTATAATTCACCCCTCCACTTT	CASSLGRVYNSPLHF